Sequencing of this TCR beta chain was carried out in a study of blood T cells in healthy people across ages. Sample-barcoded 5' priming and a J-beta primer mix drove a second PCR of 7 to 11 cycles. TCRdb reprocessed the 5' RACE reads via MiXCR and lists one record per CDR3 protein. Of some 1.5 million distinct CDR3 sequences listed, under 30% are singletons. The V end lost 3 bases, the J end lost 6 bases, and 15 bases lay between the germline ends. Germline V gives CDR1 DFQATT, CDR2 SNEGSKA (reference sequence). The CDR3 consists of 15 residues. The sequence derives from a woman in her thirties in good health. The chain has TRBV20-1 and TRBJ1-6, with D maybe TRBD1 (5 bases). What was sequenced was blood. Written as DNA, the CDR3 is TGCAGTGCTAGTCAACCGGGACTCAGTAATTCACCCCTCCACTTT. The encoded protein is CSASQPGLSNSPLHF.